The entry below gives a single TCR beta chain sequence along with its context. Its antigen is still unknown. Previously described methods and listed TCR primers produced bulk TCR libraries. TCRdb independently ran MiXCR on the PCR reads; one entry per CDR3 protein. Here the sample spans 37,000 or so distinct CDR3 sequences, 24% being singletons. This specimen belongs to a study of molecular identifiers for immune sequencing clone quantification. Study outcomes and limitations: The share of molecules held by clones above 20 RNA copies was over 97% in effector cells and under 1% in naive cells.

The germline gives CDR1 SGHVS, CDR2 FQNEAQ. CDR3 length: 17 residues. V lost 0 bases to trimming and J lost 4 bases; unmatched junction nucleotides: 6. From approximately 20,000 to 1,000,000 sorted cells, naive CD8 libraries were generated with 10%, 30% or 50% RNA. Naive CD8 T cells were sorted, and the gate applied was CD8+CD4-CCR7+CD45RA+. The V call is TRBV7-8, the J call TRBJ2-2; 9 bases map to TRBD2. The receptor was derived from a human donor in good health. Some libraries in this study had Jurkat cell RNA spiked in. Sample: naive CD8+ T cells from blood, with Jurkat cell RNA spiked in. Described subset: FACS-sorted CD8+CD4-CCR7+CD45RA+ naive T cells. The CDR3 sequence is CASSLAPPGLATGELFF. The DNA for the CDR3 is TGTGCCAGCAGCTTAGCCCCGCCGGGACTAGCCACCGGGGAGCTGTTTTTT.